A selection of T cell receptor beta chains follows, all from one sample in a study of cytomegalovirus exposure and HLA in healthy donors. Some clones are missing from TCRdb's copy, which holds only in-frame ones; the method was immunoSEQ multiplex PCR. The top ten hold 1.5% to 2% of the sample, which has over 85,000 clones, roughly 89% seen once. The source material was PBMCs. The receptors originated from a woman between 18 and 29 years old in good health and CMV-seronegative. Both conserved end residues are part of each CDR3. The D gene is left open where the match is weak. Where a row states a size, it is once, few, many or the class of an expanded clone; other rows omit it.

size	V	J	D	CDR3
once	TRBV6-5	TRBJ1-5	TRBD1	CASSEHRGWNQPQHF
.	TRBV5-1	TRBJ2-5	TRBD1	CASSSGQGIETQYF
.	TRBV11-1	TRBJ2-5	TRBD2	CASSQTSGSQETQYF
.	TRBV7-9	TRBJ2-3	.	CASSLRQGGRDTQYF
.	TRBV7-3	TRBJ2-1	.	CASSFGGPGSYNEQFF
.	TRBV4-2	TRBJ2-1	.	CASSQDSYNEQFF
.	TRBV28	TRBJ1-1	.	CASSLPTDTEAFF
.	TRBV6-4	TRBJ2-3	.	CASRATGYGTDTQYF
.	TRBV29-1	TRBJ2-7	.	CSVSQVTYEQYF
.	TRBV27	TRBJ2-7	.	CASSFQAAASYEQYF
.	TRBV19	TRBJ1-2	.	CASSIDRTSWDGYTF
few	TRBV7-2	TRBJ1-1	.	CASSLDEGGNTEAFF
.	TRBV7-3	TRBJ2-7	.	CASSLTPVGNRASYEQYF
.	TRBV25-1	TRBJ1-1	.	CASSENEEETEAFF
.	TRBV4-1	TRBJ1-4	.	CASSQAYEKLFF
.	TRBV28	TRBJ2-1	.	CASSSPHRDGGDEQFF
.	TRBV19	TRBJ2-3	.	CASASQYTDTQYF
.	TRBV19	TRBJ2-1	.	CASSLGLSEQFF
few	TRBV6-1	TRBJ1-4	.	CASSESGENEKLFF
.	TRBV6-6	TRBJ1-2	TRBD1	CASTQLRQGFGGYTF
.	TRBV4-2	TRBJ2-2	TRBD2	CASSQGAGGGPGELFF
.	TRBV29-1	TRBJ2-5	.	CSVRPREETQYF
once	TRBV6-1	TRBJ1-3	.	CASTLSSGNTIYF
.	TRBV7-2	TRBJ2-7	.	CASSPVSYEQYF
.	TRBV5-6	TRBJ1-4	.	CASSLGLTATNEKLFF
.	TRBV15	TRBJ2-7	TRBD2	CATSSTWTSGPGEQYF
.	TRBV4-3	TRBJ1-1	.	CASSQLNGLQWMNTEAFF
.	TRBV28	TRBJ1-2	.	CASSISGGRMDGYTF
.	TRBV28	TRBJ1-3	TRBD1	CASSPPDRADTIYF
few	TRBV19	TRBJ2-7	TRBD2	CASSIAGGIYEQYF
.	TRBV7-2	TRBJ2-2	TRBD2	CASSVQAGVGTGELFF
.	TRBV7-9	TRBJ2-1	TRBD2	CASSSKGLAGESYNEQFF
.	TRBV9	TRBJ2-7	.	CASSAPGQSSYEQYF
.	TRBV10-1	TRBJ1-3	TRBD1	CASRTGGGNTIYF
.	TRBV6-1	TRBJ2-7	.	CASSESVYEQYF
.	TRBV10-2	TRBJ2-3	TRBD2	CASSGRLAGSGTDTQYF
once	TRBV23-1	TRBJ1-1	TRBD1	CASSHPDWDRGRTEAFF
.	TRBV28	TRBJ2-1	.	CASVQGQSYNEQFF
once	TRBV18	TRBJ2-3	.	CASSPQQDTQYF
.	TRBV5-4	TRBJ2-7	TRBD2	CASSSSTSGLEQYF
.	TRBV5-4	TRBJ1-1	TRBD1	CASSSRTGGNTEAFF
few	TRBV5-1	TRBJ2-7	TRBD1	CASSFMDRGYEQYF
.	TRBV6-1	TRBJ2-7	.	CASSVTYEQYF
.	TRBV19	TRBJ1-5	.	CASSRGQPQHF
.	TRBV18	TRBJ1-1	.	CASSLSPVLAEAFF
once	TRBV19	TRBJ1-1	TRBD1	CASILRTGLNTEAFF